The 9 T cell receptor beta chains given below trace back to one sample, sequenced in a study of blood T cell repertoires in COVID-19. Profiled with immunoSEQ multiplex PCR; TCRdb holds only in-frame clones, not every one. The table has hundreds of thousands of clones, 80% to 90% seen once; the top ten hold over 2%. Sequencing input: PBMCs or T cells enriched from blood (not recorded which). The source is a woman younger than 30 who had recovered from COVID-19.

V gene TRBV7-2 combines with J gene TRBJ2-1; TRBD2 agrees at 11 bases. The length of the CDR3 is 16 residues. V lost 2 bases to trimming and J lost 5 bases; unmatched junction nucleotides: 5. Germline-derived CDR1 and CDR2 are SGHTA and FQGNSA. CDR3 coding DNA: TGTGCCAGCAGCTTACTAGCGGGGGGCCCGCACAATGAGCAGTTCTTC. Amino acids: CASSLLAGGPHNEQFF.

The gene calls are TRBV9 and TRBJ1-5, with no clear D. CDR1 is SGDLS and CDR2 is YYNGEE in the germline V gene. Trimming took 0 bases from V and 4 from J, leaving 5 bases between them. There are 13 residues in the CDR3. CDR3: CASSVGENQPQHF. CDR3 DNA sequence: TGTGCCAGCAGCGTAGGCGAGAATCAGCCCCAGCATTTT.

The chain uses TRBV19 and TRBJ1-2; 9 bases are shared with TRBD1. Germline CDR1 is LNHDA and CDR2 is SQIVND (reference sequence). J was trimmed by 6 bases and V by 4 bases; bases with no gene match: 9. The CDR3 is 15 residues long. The CDR3 spells CASSRTGTGTDGYTF. CDR3 sequence (DNA): TGTGCCAGTAGTAGAACCGGGACAGGGACCGATGGCTACACCTTC.

V usage is TRBV29-1 and J usage is TRBJ1-1; D remains unclear. In germline, CDR1 is SQVTM, CDR2 ANQGSEA. The V end lost 6 bases, the J end lost 0 bases, and 11 bases lay between the germline ends. The CDR3 has 13 amino acids. The DNA of the CDR3 is TGCAGCGTCTGCAGCGGACTGAACACTGAAGCTTTCTTT. Protein product: CSVCSGLNTEAFF.

The chain combines TRBV18 with TRBJ1-4; 10 nucleotides agree with TRBD1. The CDR3 has 17 amino acids. J lost 2 bases, V lost 2 bases, and 5 bases had no gene match. Germline CDR1 and CDR2: KGHSH and LQKENI. The CDR3 DNA sequence: TGTGCCAGCTCACCATACCGACAGGGGGCTACTAATGAAAAACTGTTTTTT. This encodes CASSPYRQGATNEKLFF.

The chain combines TRBV2 with TRBJ2-3, with no clear D. CDR1 and CDR2 (germline): SNHLY, FYNNEI. This CDR3 contains 11 residues. V was cut by 2 bases and J by 6 bases, with 3 bases left in between. CDR3 region: CASSEPDTQYF. The DNA of the CDR3 is TGTGCCAGCAGTGAACCGGATACGCAGTATTTT.

The chain recombines TRBV7-2 with TRBJ1-4; no clear D. Trimming removed 6 bases from V and 6 bases from J, with 20 bases in between. This CDR3 comprises 16 residues. The germline V gene has CDR1 SGHTA and CDR2 FQGNSA. DNA for the CDR3: TGTGCCAGCAGGCGAAGCGAAGCCCCTGATTATGAAAAACTGTTTTTT. As protein: CASRRSEAPDYEKLFF.

The CDR3 region has the DNA TGTGCCAGCAGCTTACGTCAGGGAAAAGACGAGCAGTACTTC. This codes for CASSLRQGKDEQYF. The V and J genes are TRBV13 and TRBJ2-7; possibly TRBD1 for D (5 bases). The CDR3 has 14 residues. CDR1 and CDR2 from the germline V gene are PRHDT and FYEKMQ (reference sequence). V was cut by 2 bases and J by 5 bases, with 13 bases left in between.

The chain carries TRBV7-9 and TRBJ1-1; 8 bases fit TRBD1. V trimming: 5 bases; J trimming: 1 base; junction bases outside the gene matches: 6. The CDR3 loop spans 15 amino acids. Germline CDR1 SEHNR, CDR2 FQNEAQ (reference sequence). For the CDR3, the DNA is TGTGCCAGCAGCCCTTTCGGGACAGGGAACACTGAAGCTTTCTTT. It translates to CASSPFGTGNTEAFF.